Below are 6 T cell receptor beta chains sequenced from a single sample in a study of T cell responses to AZD1222 COVID-19 vaccine (dated by TCRdb to the early 2020s). Library preparation was by the immunoSEQ multiplex PCR assay. Here the immuneACCESS table is served through TCRdb, limited to in-frame sequences with V and J called. Missing clones are a known gap in these copies; in checked studies unresolved V genes cover under half, and the rest lacks a known reason. The sample has some 150,000 clones on record, less than 90% of them singletons. The ten largest clones represent 5.5% to 7% of the sample. The time point label here, explained by the study, means: sample from adult after SARS-CoV-2 infection, after symptom onset. Specimen: peripheral blood, collected after recovery from COVID-19. These TCRs come from an adult who had recovered from COVID-19.

The chain recombines TRBV19 with TRBJ2-1; D perhaps matches TRBD2 (5 bases). This CDR3 comprises 14 residues. V shed 7 bases and J shed 3 bases, with 13 bases lying between them. CDR1 LNHDA and CDR2 SQIVND come from the germline V gene (reference sequence). The CDR3 loop is CASMRSGYYNEQFF. The CDR3 nucleotides read TGTGCCAGTATGAGGAGCGGCTACTACAATGAGCAGTTCTTC.

The chain is built from TRBV5-1 and TRBJ1-4; D is possibly TRBD1 (5 bases). The CDR3 is made up of 16 amino acids. CDR1 and CDR2 from the germline V gene are SGHRS and YFSETQ. Trimming took off 4 bases at V and 0 bases at J, with 13 bases between the two ends. The CDR3 sequence: CASSPRGAATNEKLFF. In nucleotides, the CDR3 is TGCGCCAGCAGCCCGAGGGGAGCCGCAACTAATGAAAAACTGTTTTTT.

For the CDR3, the DNA is TGCGCCAGCAGTTCCATAACATCACTTAGCACAGATACGCAGTATTTT. Encoded protein: CASSSITSLSTDTQYF. The chain combines TRBV10-1 with TRBJ2-3; D remains ambiguous. V was trimmed by 5 bases and J by 0 bases, leaving 15 bases between them. The CDR3 length is 16 residues. Germline V gives CDR1 WNHNN, CDR2 SYGVQD (reference sequence).

The chain is built from TRBV19 and TRBJ2-7; 8 bases line up with TRBD1. From germline, CDR1 is LNHDA and CDR2 SQIVND (reference sequence). Trimming took 3 bases from V and 0 from J; bases not matched to a gene: 7. CDR3 length: 16 residues. CDR3 coding DNA: TGTGCCAGTAGTATCGATCAGGACAGGGCCTCCTACGAGCAGTACTTC. It codes for CASSIDQDRASYEQYF.

This clone was seen a single time. The chain combines TRBV4-1 with TRBJ1-1; 9 bases agree with TRBD1. The CDR3 spans 15 residues. Losses at the gene ends were 4 bases for V and 4 bases for J; bases not matched to a gene: 7. Germline assignment: CDR1 MGHRA and CDR2 YSYEKL. The CDR3 DNA sequence: TGCGCCAGCAGCCGTACAGGGGGCGCGGGCACTGAAGCTTTCTTT. It codes for CASSRTGGAGTEAFF.

This chain uses TRBV14 with TRBJ2-2; D unclear. CDR3 length: 13 residues. Trimming stripped 2 bases from V and 8 bases from J, with 9 bases between. Germline CDR1 SGHDN, CDR2 FVKESK. In nucleotides, the CDR3 is TGTGCCAGCAGCCAACAGCTGGAGGGGGAGCTGTTTTTT. Protein sequence: CASSQQLEGELFF.